The 30 T cell receptor beta chains listed next were all sequenced from one sample in a study of Ad26.COV2.S vaccination and SARS-CoV-2 variants (TCRdb year 2021). Per the publication, the treatment or condition label means: roughly 20 received Ad26.COV2.S at low or high dose, single or two shots; roughly five received placebo; per-sample allocation not given. Repertoires of vaccine and placebo recipients were sequenced from samples collected on day 63 after the first injection. Library creation used the immunoSEQ multiplex PCR assay. TCRdb limited this immuneACCESS table to in-frame rearrangements with V and J called. A share of clones is missing; checked studies link under half to unresolved V genes, and the rest is unexplained. This sample gives about 410,000 clones in total; approximately 91% of them show up just once. Roughly 3.2% of the sample comes from the top ten. This specimen was peripheral blood, taken in a trial of Ad26.COV2.S vaccine versus placebo. The source is a person aged 18-65 years who received the Ad26.COV2.S COVID-19 vaccine or a placebo.

The J gene is TRBJ1-4, the V gene TRBV2; TRBD1 might be the D (5 bases). The CDR3 extends over 14 amino acids. From germline, CDR1 is SNHLY and CDR2 FYNNEI. Trimming shortened V by 6 bases and J by 4 bases, and 12 bases separated the two germline ends. The CDR3 sequence: CASRGVQSNEKLFF. The CDR3 DNA reads TGTGCCAGCAGGGGGGTCCAGAGTAATGAAAAACTGTTTTTT.

The chain links TRBV6-6 to TRBJ1-5; weak D call: TRBD1 (5 bases). Trimming cost V 2 bases and J 2 bases, with 10 bases left between them. The CDR3 runs 15 residues. The germline V gene has CDR1 MNHNY and CDR2 SVGAGI (reference sequence). CDR3 DNA sequence: TGTGCCAGCAGTTACGAGGGGCGGCGCAATCAGCCCCAGCATTTT. Protein sequence: CASSYEGRRNQPQHF.

J is TRBJ1-2 and V is TRBV5-6; 8 bases align to TRBD1. Germline V gene lookup returns CDR1 SGHDT and CDR2 YYEEEE. The CDR3 spans 17 residues. V lost 4 bases and J lost 5; bases outside the gene matches: 16. The DNA of the CDR3 is TGTGCCAGCAGCGCCGGACAGGGTGGCTTGCATCGGTATGGCTACACCTTC. Its translation: CASSAGQGGLHRYGYTF.

The chain employs TRBV2 and TRBJ1-2; TRBD1 agrees at 11 bases. Germline values: CDR1 SNHLY, CDR2 FYNNEI. V gave up 7 bases and J gave up 6 bases; unmatched junction bases: 10. This CDR3 is 15 amino acids long. The CDR3 protein is CASTRTGGEVDGYTF. The CDR3 nucleotides read TGTGCCAGCACTAGGACAGGGGGCGAAGTCGATGGCTACACCTTC.

The J gene is TRBJ2-7, the V gene TRBV3-1 (or the pseudogene TRBV3-2), with TRBD2 matching 9 bases. V was pared by 3 bases and J by 5 bases, with 11 bases of the junction left unmatched. CDR3 size: 16 residues. Germline V gene lookup returns CDR1 LGHDT and CDR2 YNNKEL (reference sequence). The DNA of the CDR3 is TGTGCCAGCAGCCAGGTAGCGGGGGCGGGGGTACACGAGCAGTACTTC. Translated, it gives CASSQVAGAGVHEQYF.

The genes are TRBV7-8 and TRBJ2-7; no definite D call. The V end was cut by 1 base, the J end by 3 bases, with 4 bases between. Germline values: CDR1 SGHVS, CDR2 FQNEAQ. The CDR3 is made up of 12 amino acids. CDR3 residues: CASSLDNYEQYF. In nucleotides, the CDR3 is TGTGCCAGCAGCTTAGATAACTACGAGCAGTACTTC. Full variable domain (outside the CDR3, taken from reference TRBV7-8 and TRBJ2-7): GAGVSQSPRYKVAKRGQDVALRCDPISGHVSLFWYQQALGQGPEFLTYFQNEAQLDKSGLPSDRFFAERPEGSVSTLKIQRTQQEDSAVYLCASSLDNYEQYFGPGTRLTVT.

This clone was seen a single time. The chain links TRBV19 to TRBJ2-2, with D perhaps TRBD2 (6 bases). Germline values: CDR1 LNHDA, CDR2 SQIVND (reference sequence). There are 13 residues in the CDR3. Trimming took off 4 bases at V and 6 bases at J, with 9 bases between the two ends. In DNA form, the CDR3 reads TGTGCCAGTAGTAGAGGGGAGGCCGGGGAGCTGTTTTTT. It encodes CASSRGEAGELFF.

V is TRBV11-2 and J is TRBJ1-2; D unclear. Trimming took 2 bases from V and 8 from J, leaving 18 bases between them. The CDR3 is 15 residues long. In germline, CDR1 is SGHAT, CDR2 FQNNGV. CDR3 DNA: TGTGCCAGCAGCTTAACTCCGACGGACGTGCGCGGCTACACCTTC. Translated: CASSLTPTDVRGYTF.

The gene calls are TRBV28 and TRBJ1-3; TRBD1 matches at 8 bases. J lost 5 bases, V lost 7 bases, and 4 bases had no gene match. Germline CDR1 MDHEN, CDR2 SYDVKM. The CDR3 sequence is 13 residues long. In DNA form, the CDR3 reads TGTGCCAGCACAGGGGGCAAGAGAAACACCATATATTTT. Its translation: CASTGGKRNTIYF. The full variable domain, with the rest looked up from reference TRBV28 and TRBJ1-3, is DVKVTQSSRYLVKRTGEKVFLECVQDMDHENMFWYRQDPGLGLRLIYFSYDVKMKEKGDIPEGYSVSREKKERFSLILESASTNQTSMYLCASTGGKRNTIYFGEGSWLTVV.

V usage is TRBV6-6 and J usage is TRBJ1-4; TRBD1 aligns across 7 bases. After removal of 6 bases from V and 8 bases from J, the junction contained 9 bases not matched to a gene. The CDR3 has 14 residues. Germline CDR1 and CDR2: MNHNY and SVGAGI (reference sequence). The CDR3 DNA is TGTGCCAGCAGCCCAGCAGGGGGGCAAGAAAAACTGTTTTTT. This translates into CASSPAGGQEKLFF.

The chain joins TRBV10-3 to TRBJ2-1; a possible D gene is TRBD2 (6 bases). CDR1 ENHRY and CDR2 SYGVKD come from the germline V gene. Trimming removed 4 bases from V and 6 bases from J, with 16 bases in between. CDR3 size: 15 residues. The CDR3 sequence: CAISGTNGGANEQFF. The CDR3 bases are TGTGCCATCAGTGGAACAAACGGGGGTGCCAATGAGCAGTTCTTC.

The rearrangement links TRBV9 to TRBJ1-1, with a possible D match to TRBD1 (5 bases). The V gene lost 4 bases and the J gene lost 1 base, with 11 bases spanning the gap. Germline V gene lookup returns CDR1 SGDLS and CDR2 YYNGEE. CDR3 length: 14 residues. Written as DNA, the CDR3 is TGTGCCAGCAGCCCCGGGGGGGAGAACACTGAAGCTTTCTTT. This translates into CASSPGGENTEAFF.

This chain joins TRBV7-6 and TRBJ1-4, with 8 bases matching TRBD1. V was clipped by 4 bases and J by 6 bases; unmatched bases: 4. Per germline, CDR1 SGHVS and CDR2 FNYEAQ. The CDR3 sequence is 14 residues long. In DNA form, the CDR3 reads TGTGCCAGCAGCTCGTTGGACAGGGATGAAAAACTGTTTTTT. This translates into CASSSLDRDEKLFF.

This clone has only one observation. The rearrangement links TRBV7-8 to TRBJ1-6, with a weak D call TRBD1 (5 bases). The CDR3 totals 15 residues. CDR1 and CDR2 (germline): SGHVS, FQNEAQ. V lost 4 bases and J 4 bases, leaving 11 bases between the germline ends. The DNA for the CDR3 is TGTGCCAGCAGCTCGGGGACCGAGTATAATTCACCCCTCCACTTT. Amino acids: CASSSGTEYNSPLHF.

With respect to this clone: Other DNA sequences in the sample encode the same CDR3. The V and J genes are TRBV11-3 and TRBJ2-1; D remains ambiguous. There are 12 residues in the CDR3. Germline values: CDR1 SGHNT, CDR2 YENEEA. With 4 bases removed from V and 8 bases from J, the gap between germline ends came to 9 bases. This CDR3 is CASSSTGYEQFF. In nucleotides, the CDR3 is TGTGCCAGCAGCTCAACCGGTTATGAGCAGTTCTTC. The full variable domain, in which reference TRBV11-3 and TRBJ2-1 provide the parts outside the CDR3, is EAGVVQSPRYKIIEKKQPVAFWCNPISGHNTLYWYLQNLGQGPELLIRYENEEAVDDSQLPKDRFSAERLKGVDSTLKIQPAELGDSAVYLCASSSTGYEQFFGPGTRLTVL.

This clone was recorded only once. The chain uses TRBV5-1 and TRBJ1-1, with D uncertain. The CDR3 consists of 16 residues. Germline V gene data show CDR1 as SGHRS and CDR2 as YFSETQ. The V and J ends lost 4 bases and 0 bases respectively, with 16 bases between them. The CDR3 DNA sequence: TGCGCCAGCAGCCTGGCGGGTCCAAATATGAACACTGAAGCTTTCTTT. Translated: CASSLAGPNMNTEAFF.

V is TRBV5-1 and J is TRBJ2-3; 7 positions agree with TRBD2. Germline V gene data show CDR1 as SGHRS and CDR2 as YFSETQ. V shed 8 bases, J shed 3 bases, and the junction held 12 bases outside the gene matches. The CDR3 has 15 residues. Here the CDR3 reads CASQAGSSLTDTQYF. DNA for the CDR3: TGCGCCAGTCAAGCGGGATCGAGTCTGACAGATACGCAGTATTTT. Supplemented by reference TRBV5-1 and TRBJ2-3, the full variable domain reads KAGVTQTPRYLIKTRGQQVTLSCSPISGHRSVSWYQQTPGQGLQFLFEYFSETQRNKGNFPGRFSGRQFSNSRSEMNVSTLELGDSALYLCASQAGSSLTDTQYFGPGTRLTVL.

V is TRBV4-1 and J is TRBJ1-1, with a tentative D call TRBD1 (6 bases). Per germline, CDR1 MGHRA and CDR2 YSYEKL. CDR3 length: 14 residues. The germline V and J ends were trimmed by 0 bases and 1 base, with 6 bases remaining between them. The CDR3 spells CASSQEGQNTEAFF. CDR3 DNA: TGCGCCAGCAGCCAAGAGGGACAGAACACTGAAGCTTTCTTT.

This clone showed up just a few times. The J gene is TRBJ1-4, the V gene TRBV19; the D is unclear. Germline loops: CDR1 LNHDA, CDR2 SQIVND (reference sequence). The CDR3 is 15 residues long. V gave up 1 base and J gave up 8 bases, with 14 bases separating them. CDR3 protein: CASSIAQDPGEKLFF. The CDR3 coding sequence is TGTGCCAGTAGTATAGCCCAGGACCCGGGAGAAAAACTGTTTTTT.

This clone was observed once. As DNA, the CDR3 is TGTGCCAGCAGCTTTAGCGGGACTGATAACTATGGCTACACCTTC. This codes for CASSFSGTDNYGYTF. The V call is TRBV7-2, the J call TRBJ1-2; a weak D match, TRBD1 (5 bases). The germline V gene encodes CDR1 SGHTA and CDR2 FQGNSA. The V end lost 3 bases, the J end lost 1 base, and 12 bases lay between the germline ends. This CDR3 has 15 amino acids. The full variable domain, with the rest looked up from reference TRBV7-2 and TRBJ1-2, is GAGVSQSPSNKVTEKGKDVELRCDPISGHTALYWYRQSLGQGLEFLIYFQGNSAPDKSGLPSDRFSAERTGGSVSTLTIQRTQQEDSAVYLCASSFSGTDNYGYTFGSGTRLTVV.

The V call is TRBV7-6, the J call TRBJ2-7; 9 bases map to TRBD1. The V gene's germline CDR1 is SGHVS and CDR2 FNYEAQ. This CDR3 region has 15 residues. V shed 3 bases, J shed 4 bases, and the junction held 7 bases outside the gene matches. CDR3 nucleotides: TGTGCCAGCAGCTTGGGCCCGGGACAGGGTTACGAGCAGTACTTC. It translates to CASSLGPGQGYEQYF.

J is TRBJ1-1 and V is TRBV30; D is possibly TRBD1 (5 bases). Germline-derived CDR1 and CDR2 are GTSNPN and SVGIG (reference sequence). Trimming took 5 bases from V and 7 from J, leaving 8 bases between them. The CDR3 runs to 10 residues. This chain's CDR3 is CAWDGGEAFF. The CDR3 coding sequence is TGTGCCTGGGACGGGGGTGAAGCTTTCTTT.

CDR3 sequence (DNA): TGTGCCAGCGGGATAAAGACAGGGGTCTATGGCTACACCTTC. Translation: CASGIKTGVYGYTF. The chain is built from TRBV18 and TRBJ1-2, with 8 bases lining up with TRBD1. Germline loops: CDR1 KGHSH, CDR2 LQKENI. V was clipped by 8 bases and J by 4 bases; unmatched bases: 9. The CDR3 consists of 14 residues.

The chain is built from TRBV6-2 or TRBV6-3 and TRBJ1-1; D is undetermined. The germline V and J ends were trimmed by 0 bases and 0 bases, with 2 bases remaining between them. Germline V gives CDR1 MNHEY, CDR2 SVGEGT. This CDR3 region has 13 residues. CDR3 loop: CASSYSVNTEAFF. Written as DNA, the CDR3 is TGTGCCAGCAGTTACTCAGTGAACACTGAAGCTTTCTTT.

The CDR3 sequence is CASTSPGGDRGEKLFF. Written as DNA, the CDR3 is TGTGCCAGCACCTCGCCGGGAGGGGACAGGGGTGAAAAACTGTTTTTT. The chain recombines TRBV7-9 with TRBJ1-4; 10 nucleotides line up with TRBD1. This CDR3 is built from 16 residues. Germline V lookup: CDR1 SEHNR, CDR2 FQNEAQ (reference sequence). Unmatched junction bases numbered 12, after V lost 7 bases and J lost 7 bases.

V gene TRBV7-2 combines with J gene TRBJ1-6, with 9 bases matching TRBD1. Germline CDR1 SGHTA, CDR2 FQGNSA. V shed 1 base and J 8 bases; nucleotides not matched to a gene: 3. This CDR3 has 15 amino acids. The CDR3, as DNA: TGTGCCAGCAGCTTAGGGGGACAGGGATATTCACCCCTCCACTTT. Translated, it gives CASSLGGQGYSPLHF.

The V gene is TRBV9, the J gene TRBJ1-5; D gene unclear. V was trimmed by 3 bases and J by 0 bases, leaving 34 bases between them. The CDR3 covers 23 residues. Looked up from germline, CDR1 is SGDLS and CDR2 is YYNGEE. The CDR3 loop reads CASSDPKLVGSRSQIYSNQPQHF. CDR3 coding DNA: TGTGCCAGCAGCGATCCGAAGTTGGTAGGGTCCCGCTCCCAAATTTATAGCAATCAGCCCCAGCATTTT.

The chain recombines TRBV2 with TRBJ1-2; the D gene is possibly TRBD1 (5 bases). V lost 3 bases and J 7 bases, leaving 9 bases between the germline ends. The germline CDR1 and CDR2 sequences are SNHLY and FYNNEI. CDR3 length: 12 residues. The DNA of the CDR3 is TGTGCCAGCAGTGAGTCGGGGACTGGCTACACCTTC. Translated: CASSESGTGYTF.

The V and J genes are TRBV2 and TRBJ2-1; 8 nucleotides match TRBD1. CDR1 and CDR2 from the germline V gene are SNHLY and FYNNEI. The CDR3 is 15 amino acids. V trimming: 7 bases; J trimming: 3 bases; junction bases outside the gene matches: 8. The chain's CDR3 is CASTRTGILYNEQFF. CDR3 bases: TGTGCCAGCACCCGGACAGGGATCCTCTACAATGAGCAGTTCTTC. The full variable domain, with the rest looked up from reference TRBV2 and TRBJ2-1, is EPEVTQTPSHQVTQMGQEVILRCVPISNHLYFYWYRQILGQKVEFLVSFYNNEISEKSEIFDDQFSVERPDGSNFTLKIRSTKLEDSAMYFCASTRTGILYNEQFFGPGTRLTVL.

The chain recombines TRBV14 with TRBJ2-1, with 8 bases that match TRBD2. This CDR3 is built from 16 residues. The germline V gene has CDR1 SGHDN and CDR2 FVKESK. The junction had 8 bases not matched to a gene; V was cut back by 3 bases and J by 4 bases. CDR3 nucleotides: TGTGCCAGCAGCCACGGTTTAGCGGGGTGGTACAATGAGCAGTTCTTC. Translation: CASSHGLAGWYNEQFF.